The 30 T cell receptor beta chains in this list originate from one sample, sequenced in a study of shared T cell receptors in the human thymus. Repertoires were generated with immunoSEQ multiplex PCR, while TCRdb's copy carries only in-frame clones and drops some. The top ten hold around 0.01% of the sample, which has roughly 660,000 clones, roughly 88% seen once. This same sample was also taken into another study, of human thymus T cells.

The material sequenced was thymocytes. These TCRs come from a boy under two years old with a congenital heart defect.

This chain joins TRBV13 and TRBJ2-1, with TRBD2 matching 7 bases. The V gene end was trimmed by 2 bases and the J gene end by 4 bases; junction bases not matched to a gene: 11. CDR3 length equals 17 residues. In germline, CDR1 is PRHDT, CDR2 FYEKMQ (reference sequence). CDR3 sequence (DNA): TGTGCCAGCAGCTTATCGACCCGCGGGACTACTTACAATGAGCAGTTCTTC. Translation gives CASSLSTRGTTYNEQFF.

This clone came up once. The V and J genes are TRBV7-9 and TRBJ2-7, with TRBD2 matching over 9 bases. V lost 5 bases, J lost 3 bases, and 8 bases stayed unmatched. This CDR3 is built from 15 residues. The germline V gene has CDR1 SEHNR and CDR2 FQNEAQ (reference sequence). CDR3 nucleotide sequence: TGTGCCAGCAGCCCCCTTAGCGGGAGTAGCTACGAGCAGTACTTC. This sequence encodes CASSPLSGSSYEQYF.

In DNA form, the CDR3 reads TGTGCCAGCTCATCCAGGGGTAGCAATCAGCCCCAGCATTTT. Translated: CASSSRGSNQPQHF. V usage is TRBV18 and J usage is TRBJ1-5; tentative D call: TRBD1 (6 bases). The CDR3 contains 14 residues. V lost 5 bases, J lost 0 bases, and 8 bases lay in between. Germline loops: CDR1 KGHSH, CDR2 LQKENI.

V and J are TRBV6-5 and TRBJ1-5; D call uncertain. The CDR3 consists of 15 residues. Looked up from germline, CDR1 is MNHEY and CDR2 is SVGAGI. With 2 bases removed from V and 4 bases from J, the gap between germline ends came to 12 bases. Here the CDR3 DNA reads TGTGCCAGCAGTTACCCGACCGACGGGAATCAGCCCCAGCATTTT. Translated, it gives CASSYPTDGNQPQHF.

The chain is built from TRBV7-9 and TRBJ2-2; 11 bases are a match to TRBD2. This CDR3 is built from 16 residues. Germline V gives CDR1 SEHNR, CDR2 FQNEAQ (reference sequence). J gave up 4 bases and V 6 bases, and 7 bases lay outside the gene matches. In DNA form, the CDR3 reads TGTGCCAGCAGGCGGACCGGGACTAGCGGCACCGGGGAGCTGTTTTTT. Its protein product is CASRRTGTSGTGELFF.

The chain joins TRBV27 to TRBJ2-7; D unclear. The CDR3 consists of 10 residues. Per germline, CDR1 MNHEY and CDR2 SMNVEV (reference sequence). Trimming removed 5 bases from V and 4 bases from J, with 3 bases in between. This CDR3 is CASSPYEQYF. The CDR3 region has the DNA TGTGCCAGCAGTCCGTACGAGCAGTACTTC.

V is TRBV4-2 and J is TRBJ1-4, with TRBD1 identical over 7 bases. From germline, CDR1 is LGHNA and CDR2 YNFKEQ. J lost 7 bases, V lost 1 base, and 6 bases had no gene match. This CDR3 is built from 15 residues. CDR3 amino acids: CASSQGQGQGEKLFF. The CDR3 coding sequence is TGTGCCAGCAGCCAAGGACAGGGCCAGGGTGAAAAACTGTTTTTT.

This chain links TRBV25-1 with TRBJ2-7; TRBD2 is a possible D gene (5 bases). V dropped 7 bases and J dropped 2 bases, with 9 bases sitting between them. Germline values: CDR1 MGHDK, CDR2 SYGVNS. The CDR3 has 12 amino acids. CDR3 bases: TGTGCCAGCATCGAGGGTACCTACGAGCAGTACTTC. Amino acids: CASIEGTYEQYF.

This chain uses TRBV4-1 with TRBJ1-3, with D perhaps TRBD1 (5 bases). V gave up 0 bases and J gave up 2 bases, with 11 bases separating them. The CDR3 is 16 amino acids. Germline CDR1 reads MGHRA; CDR2 reads YSYEKL. In DNA form, the CDR3 reads TGCGCCAGCAGCCAAGATCGGATAGGGGCTGGAAACACCATATATTTT. It is translated as CASSQDRIGAGNTIYF.

The rearrangement links TRBV29-1 to TRBJ2-1; 9 positions agree with TRBD2. This CDR3 is 20 amino acids long. Per the germline V gene, CDR1 is SQVTM and CDR2 is ANQGSEA. The junction had 19 bases not matched to a gene; V was cut back by 4 bases and J by 0 bases. CDR3 residues: CSVVWVAGGAVISSYNEQFF. CDR3 in DNA: TGCAGCGTTGTATGGGTGGCGGGAGGGGCGGTGATCAGCTCCTACAATGAGCAGTTCTTC.

This chain uses TRBV25-1 with TRBJ1-1, with 7 bases lining up with TRBD1. CDR1 MGHDK and CDR2 SYGVNS come from the germline V gene. This CDR3 is built from 16 residues. V gave up 6 bases and J gave up 0 bases; unmatched junction bases: 10. CDR3 amino acids: CASRTSGGSMNTEAFF. The CDR3 DNA follows: TGTGCCAGCAGGACTTCAGGGGGTAGTATGAACACTGAAGCTTTCTTT.

The rearrangement uses TRBV6-5 and TRBJ1-1, with 10 bases fitting TRBD1. This CDR3 region has 15 residues. The ends lost 2 bases at V and 0 bases at J; junction bases unmatched: 0. Germline V gives CDR1 MNHEY, CDR2 SVGAGI. The CDR3, as DNA: TGTGCCAGCAGTTACGGGACAGGGGTGAACACTGAAGCTTTCTTT. It encodes CASSYGTGVNTEAFF.

The CDR3 coding sequence is TGTGCCAGCTCACCACACCGGGGGACAGGGGCCACTGAAGCTTTCTTT. It codes for CASSPHRGTGATEAFF. The chain is built from TRBV18 and TRBJ1-1, with 10 bases lining up with TRBD1. There are 16 residues in the CDR3. Looked up from germline, CDR1 is KGHSH and CDR2 is LQKENI. V was pared by 1 base and J by 4 bases, with 6 bases of the junction left unmatched.

The rearrangement links TRBV7-9 to TRBJ2-5, with D possibly TRBD2 on 5 matching bases. Trimming shortened V by 1 base and J by 2 bases, and 11 bases separated the two germline ends. CDR3 size: 15 residues. Per the germline V gene, CDR1 is SEHNR and CDR2 is FQNEAQ (reference sequence). The chain's CDR3 is CASSLGSGIQETQYF. CDR3 coding DNA: TGTGCCAGCAGCTTAGGCAGCGGAATTCAAGAGACCCAGTACTTC.

V is TRBV27 and J is TRBJ2-1; 7 nucleotides match TRBD1. Trimming removed 2 bases from V and 0 bases from J; junction bases left unmatched: 1. Per germline, CDR1 MNHEY and CDR2 SMNVEV (reference sequence). This CDR3 has 15 amino acids. CDR3 amino acids: CASSLRDSSYNEQFF. CDR3 nucleotide sequence: TGTGCCAGCAGTTTACGGGACAGCTCCTACAATGAGCAGTTCTTC.

The chain joins TRBV7-3 to TRBJ2-1, with 8 bases that match TRBD2. After removal of 4 bases from V and 7 bases from J, the junction contained 18 bases not matched to a gene. Germline lookup yields CDR1 SGHTA and CDR2 FQGTGA. This CDR3 region has 18 residues. DNA for the CDR3: TGTGCCAGCAGCTCACCTCAAGGGCGGGAGGAGCTTGCGAATGAGCAGTTCTTC. Translated, it gives CASSSPQGREELANEQFF.

J is TRBJ2-7 and V is TRBV10-3; no definite D call. The CDR3 loop spans 10 amino acids. CDR1 and CDR2 (germline): ENHRY, SYGVKD. Trimming left V 11 bases short and J 12 bases short, with 17 bases between. In nucleotides, the CDR3 is TGTGCCCCCGAGCGTAACCTAGGGTACTTC. Its translation: CAPERNLGYF.

The chain combines TRBV9 with TRBJ2-3, with 7 bases identical to TRBD2. This CDR3 contains 14 residues. CDR1 and CDR2 (germline): SGDLS, YYNGEE. V was clipped by 0 bases and J by 5 bases; unmatched bases: 3. The CDR3 sequence is CASSVATGGDTQYF. CDR3 sequence (DNA): TGTGCCAGCAGCGTAGCTACGGGAGGAGATACGCAGTATTTT. The full variable domain, completed using reference TRBV9 and TRBJ2-3, is DSGVTQTPKHLITATGQRVTLRCSPRSGDLSVYWYQQSLDQGLQFLIQYYNGEERAKGNILERFSAQQFPDLHSELNLSSLELGDSALYFCASSVATGGDTQYFGPGTRLTVL.

The rearrangement joins TRBV6-1 to TRBJ2-7, with a tentative D call TRBD2 (7 bases). The CDR3 consists of 16 residues. V lost 1 base, J lost 3 bases, and 16 bases lay in between. Germline V gene sequence: CDR1 MNHNS, CDR2 SASEGT. CDR3 residues: CASSEGRGAAVYEQYF. The CDR3 DNA reads as TGTGCCAGCAGTGAAGGCCGGGGGGCAGCGGTCTACGAGCAGTACTTC.

The chain links TRBV4-3 to TRBJ2-3, with 8 bases matching TRBD2. The CDR3 spans 18 residues. CDR1 and CDR2 from the germline V gene are LGHNA and YSLEER. V shed 4 bases, J shed 2 bases, and the junction held 14 bases outside the gene matches. CDR3 residues: CASSPRSGTRGNTDTQYF. In DNA, the CDR3 is TGCGCCAGCAGCCCGCGCTCCGGGACTAGGGGTAACACAGATACGCAGTATTTT.

This clone was observed once. The rearrangement uses TRBV4-2 and TRBJ2-2; no definite D call. The V end was cut by 4 bases, the J end by 6 bases, with 9 bases between. Germline assignment: CDR1 LGHNA and CDR2 YNFKEQ. This CDR3 contains 13 residues. This chain's CDR3 is CASSLNFPGELFF. The CDR3 coding sequence is TGTGCCAGCAGCCTTAATTTTCCCGGGGAGCTGTTTTTT.

V gene TRBV5-6 combines with J gene TRBJ2-3; TRBD1 might be the D (6 bases). Germline V gives CDR1 SGHDT, CDR2 YYEEEE. The ends were cut back, 3 bases at V and 3 bases at J, with 17 bases in the middle. The CDR3 runs 16 residues. CDR3 coding DNA: TGTGCCAGCAGCTCGAGACCAGGGGCTAAGACAGATACGCAGTATTTT. Translated: CASSSRPGAKTDTQYF.

The table lists this clone with a count of one. V gene TRBV11-3 combines with J gene TRBJ1-1; no firm D call. From germline, CDR1 is SGHNT and CDR2 YENEEA. V was clipped by 3 bases and J by 5 bases, with 13 bases between them. The CDR3 runs to 14 residues. CDR3 DNA sequence: TGTGCCAGCAGCTTTAAGGTTAGGGAGACTGAAGCTTTCTTT. Protein product: CASSFKVRETEAFF.

The V gene is TRBV20-1, the J gene TRBJ2-3; D is unclear. The germline V and J ends were trimmed by 0 bases and 5 bases, with 3 bases remaining between them. Germline CDR1 reads DFQATT; CDR2 reads SNEGSKA (reference sequence). The CDR3 is 11 amino acids. CDR3 sequence (DNA): TGCAGTGCTAGAGATAAAGATACGCAGTATTTT. Amino acid sequence: CSARDKDTQYF.

The chain links TRBV6-1 to TRBJ2-1; 9 bases are a match to TRBD2. V dropped 2 bases and J dropped 6; count of bases not matched to a gene: 5. The CDR3 covers 15 residues. Germline V CDR1 and CDR2: MNHNS, SASEGT. CDR3 bases: TGTGCCAGCAGTGAAAGGGCGGGAGGGTCCAATGAGCAGTTCTTC. As protein: CASSERAGGSNEQFF.

This chain links TRBV5-1 with TRBJ2-7; 10 bases align to TRBD2. This CDR3 is built from 15 residues. Looked up from germline, CDR1 is SGHRS and CDR2 is YFSETQ. J gave up 2 bases and V 4 bases, and 6 bases lay outside the gene matches. CDR3 protein: CASSGGLAATYEQYF. The CDR3 DNA sequence: TGCGCCAGCAGCGGTGGACTAGCGGCCACCTACGAGCAGTACTTC.

This sequence joins TRBV2 and TRBJ2-2, with TRBD1 as a possible D gene (6 bases). The CDR3 extends over 15 amino acids. V dropped 6 bases and J dropped 2 bases, with 13 bases sitting between them. Germline CDR1 reads SNHLY; CDR2 reads FYNNEI. The chain's CDR3 is CASRGDRTNTGELFF. CDR3 nucleotides: TGTGCCAGCAGGGGAGACAGGACTAACACCGGGGAGCTGTTTTTT.

V is TRBV19 and J is TRBJ1-5; D perhaps matches TRBD1 (5 bases). CDR1 is LNHDA and CDR2 is SQIVND in the germline V gene (reference sequence). There are 17 residues in the CDR3. V was cut by 5 bases and J by 5 bases, with 22 bases left in between. The CDR3 protein is CASSSPGGEEWDQPQHF. The CDR3 DNA reads as TGTGCCAGTAGTTCCCCCGGAGGGGAGGAGTGGGATCAGCCCCAGCATTTT.

J is TRBJ2-6 and V is TRBV7-2; TRBD2 matches at 10 bases. The CDR3 length is 18 residues. After removal of 0 bases from V and 2 bases from J, the junction contained 4 bases not matched to a gene. CDR1 SGHTA and CDR2 FQGNSA come from the germline V gene. CDR3 in amino acids: CASSLAPLAGAGANVLTF. The CDR3 region has the DNA TGTGCCAGCAGCTTAGCGCCCCTAGCGGGAGCTGGGGCCAACGTCCTGACTTTC.

The rearrangement links TRBV6-1 to TRBJ2-1; TRBD2 is a possible D gene (6 bases). Germline V CDR1 and CDR2: MNHNS, SASEGT. The CDR3 is made up of 17 amino acids. Trimming removed 7 bases from V and 6 bases from J, with 25 bases in between. CDR3 DNA: TGTGCCAGCAAGGAAGCCCCCCGGGAGCGGACTATCAATGAGCAGTTCTTC. The encoded protein is CASKEAPRERTINEQFF.